This T cell receptor beta chain is drawn from a study of blood T cell repertoires in COVID-19. Using immunoSEQ multiplex PCR, the repertoire was profiled, and TCRdb retains in-frame clones only, with some absent. The repertoire holds approximately 270,000 clones, with 85% to 95% as singletons. The V segment lost 11 bases and the J segment 2 bases; nucleotides outside the gene matches: 8. This CDR3 spans 13 amino acids. CDR1 is MDHEN and CDR2 is SYDVKM in the germline V gene. The V and J genes are TRBV28 and TRBJ2-7, with 8 bases identical to TRBD1. The receptor's source is a middle-aged man who had been exposed to COVID-19. The specimen sequenced was PBMCs or T cells enriched from blood (not recorded which). CDR3 loop: CAHRDRQTYEQYF. CDR3 sequence (DNA): TGTGCCCACCGGGACAGGCAAACCTACGAGCAGTACTTC.